This paragraph reports one T cell receptor (beta chain). Original handling: Nucleated cell number was recorded as an estimate derived from reference gene primer amplification. The data were produced by immunoSEQ multiplex PCR, yet TCRdb's version contains in-frame clones alone and is incomplete. Clone size and V and J calls were adopted from that table, with D and trimming inferred from the DNA. This table holds hundreds of thousands of clones, approximately 92% found once. The data derive from a study of blood T cell repertoires in COVID-19. The origin of this receptor is a man between 18 and 35 years old who had recovered from COVID-19. Source material: PBMCs or T cells enriched from blood (not recorded which).

In nucleotides, the CDR3 is TGTGCCAGCAGTTATCCCAACAGGGTAGATGGCTACACCTTC. Protein: CASSYPNRVDGYTF. This sequence joins TRBV5-4 and TRBJ1-2; perhaps TRBD1 as D (6 bases). Germline CDR1 SGHNT, CDR2 YYREEE (reference sequence). This CDR3 spans 14 amino acids. V dropped 5 bases and J dropped 6 bases, with 17 bases sitting between them.